Each of the 16 T cell receptor beta chains below was sequenced from the same sample in a study of tumor-infiltrating lymphocytes in primary liver carcinoma. From unsorted bulk tissue weighing roughly 17-32 mg, DNA and RNA were co-extracted. Reverse transcription of roughly 0.5 ug total RNA with a constant-region primer produced TCR beta cDNA. Libraries of TCR beta came from three nested multiplex PCR rounds with slightly modified ARM-PCR. PCR rounds one and two used TRBV1-TRBV30 forward primers with a C-beta reverse primer for roughly 10 cycles each. TCRdb reprocessed the multiplex PCR reads with MiXCR, giving one entry per CDR3 protein. The profile shows 100,000 to 150,000 distinct CDR3 sequences, under 65% of them singletons. The sample was liver tumor tissue from sampling region 3. The sample's subset: tumor region T3, left-lateral pole. The origin of the receptors is a woman aged 60-75 years with primary liver carcinoma and hepatitis B virus infection.

This clonotype was counted between two and nine times. The rearrangement links TRBV28 to TRBJ2-1; 14 bases fit TRBD2. After removal of 4 bases from V and 8 bases from J, the junction contained 7 bases not matched to a gene. The CDR3 totals 16 residues. Per the germline V gene, CDR1 is MDHEN and CDR2 is SYDVKM. CDR3 loop: CASSSRTSGRRYEQFF. Written as DNA, the CDR3 is TGTGCCAGCAGTTCGAGGACTAGCGGGAGGAGGTATGAGCAGTTCTTC. Together with reference TRBV28 and TRBJ2-1, the CDR3 gives the full variable domain: DVKVTQSSRYLVKRTGEKVFLECVQDMDHENMFWYRQDPGLGLRLIYFSYDVKMKEKGDIPEGYSVSREKKERFSLILESASTNQTSMYLCASSSRTSGRRYEQFFGPGTRLTVL.

The CDR3 sequence: CSVEEGIRFPNEQFF. CDR3 sequence (DNA): TGCAGCGTTGAAGAGGGGATTAGGTTCCCCAATGAGCAGTTCTTC. This chain links TRBV29-1 with TRBJ2-1, with D unresolved. The CDR3 consists of 15 residues. With 0 bases removed from V and 6 bases from J, the gap between germline ends came to 15 bases. CDR1 SQVTM and CDR2 ANQGSEA come from the germline V gene.

The chain combines TRBV5-1 with TRBJ2-1; D ambiguous. V was cut by 5 bases and J by 0 bases, with 12 bases left in between. The CDR3 has 15 residues. CDR1 SGHRS and CDR2 YFSETQ come from the germline V gene. For the CDR3, the DNA is TGCGCCAGCAGGCCAGACGCCGGCTCCTACAATGAGCAGTTCTTC. It codes for CASRPDAGSYNEQFF.

As to this clonotype: A single base separates this from a much larger clone, so it may be a read error. The rearrangement joins TRBV10-3 to TRBJ2-1; a possible D gene is TRBD2 (5 bases). CDR1 is ENHRY and CDR2 is SYGVKD in the germline V gene. V lost 0 bases to trimming and J lost 0 bases, with 12 bases between them. The CDR3 sequence is 17 residues long. In DNA, the CDR3 is TGTGCCATCAGTGAGTCTCCAGAGGGAAGCTCCTACAATGAGCAGTTCTTC. It encodes CAISESPEGSSYNEQFF.

Concerning this clonotype itself: This may be a read error, as it is one base from a much larger clone. The J gene is TRBJ1-1, the V gene TRBV14, with D possibly being TRBD1 (6 bases). Germline CDR1 SGHDN, CDR2 FVKESK. The V end was cut by 3 bases, the J end by 3 bases, with 11 bases between. The CDR3 spans 14 residues. CDR3 residues: CASSQQGFDTEAFF. CDR3 coding DNA: TGTGCCAGCAGCCAGCAGGGGTTCGACACTGAAGCTTTCTTT.

Concerning this clonotype itself: Compared with germline, one end of the junction differs, possibly owing to a read error. The gene calls are TRBV11-2 and TRBJ1-2; the D gene is possibly TRBD1 (6 bases). This CDR3 is built from 15 residues. Germline V gene lookup returns CDR1 SGHAT and CDR2 FQNNGV. CDR3 DNA: TGTGCCAGCAGCTTAGAGGGGGCCAGTGGCAGTGGCTACATCTTT. Protein product: CASSLEGASGSGYIF.

The chain has TRBV29-1 and TRBJ2-1, with D perhaps matching TRBD2 (5 bases). Germline V gene sequence: CDR1 SQVTM, CDR2 ANQGSEA. This CDR3 contains 12 residues. V lost 1 base to trimming and J lost 15 bases, with 16 bases between them. CDR3 loop: CSVEAIGVVRFF. The CDR3 DNA follows: TGCAGCGTTGAAGCCATCGGGGTTGTAAGGTTCTTC.

With respect to this clonotype: One end of the junction fails to match germline, which may point to a read error. The chain recombines TRBV11-2 with TRBJ2-1; perhaps TRBD2 as D (5 bases). Germline V gives CDR1 SGHAT, CDR2 FQNNGV. This CDR3 contains 15 residues. The CDR3 DNA follows: TGTGCCAGCAGCTCTGAGAGCGGAGATTACAGTGAGCAGTTTTTC. It specifies CASSSESGDYSEQFF.

This chain connects TRBV11-3 to TRBJ2-7; maybe TRBD1 (6 bases). This CDR3 is built from 13 residues. Trimming cost V 6 bases and J 8 bases, with 17 bases left between them. Germline CDR1 and CDR2: SGHNT and YENEEA. Here the CDR3 reads CASSITGYHKQYF. CDR3 in DNA: TGTGCCAGCAGTATCACAGGGTATCACAAGCAGTACTTC.

For this clonotype: This may be a read error: a much more frequent sequence differs by one nucleotide. This sequence joins TRBV12-5 and TRBJ2-1; D may be TRBD2 (5 bases). Germline V gene sequence: CDR1 LGHNT, CDR2 FRNRAP. The CDR3 is 15 amino acids. The germline V and J ends were trimmed by 5 bases and 3 bases, with 14 bases remaining between them. CDR3 amino acids: CASGLSGGLYNEQFF. As DNA, the CDR3 is TGTGCTAGTGGTCTATCTGGCGGACTCTACAATGAGCAGTTCTTC. Full variable domain (remainder filled in from reference TRBV12-5 and TRBJ2-1): DARVTQTPRHKVTEMGQEVTMRCQPILGHNTVFWYRQTMMQGLELLAYFRNRAPLDDSGMPKDRFSAEMPDATLATLKIQPSEPRDSAVYFCASGLSGGLYNEQFFGPGTRLTVL.

In the case of this clonotype: This may come from a read error, since a much larger clone is one base off. The chain couples TRBV6-6 to TRBJ2-5, with 9 bases aligning to TRBD1. The CDR3 totals 16 residues. CDR1 and CDR2 from the germline V gene are MNHNY and SVGAGI (reference sequence). CDR3 region: CASSYPGQGQGGTQHF. DNA for the CDR3: TGTGCCAGCAGTTACCCGGGACAGGGCCAGGGTGGGACCCAGCACTTC.

This clonotype was seen a few times. V is TRBV5-1 and J is TRBJ2-3; TRBD2 aligns across 7 bases. CDR1 is SGHRS and CDR2 is YFSETQ in the germline V gene. Trimming removed 1 base from V and 2 bases from J; junction bases left unmatched: 7. CDR3 length: 16 amino acids. The CDR3 DNA follows: TGCGCCAGCAGCTTGCCCCGGGGGGACCCCACAGATACGCAGTATTTT. It translates to CASSLPRGDPTDTQYF. Complete variable domain (other parts from reference TRBV5-1 and TRBJ2-3): KAGVTQTPRYLIKTRGQQVTLSCSPISGHRSVSWYQQTPGQGLQFLFEYFSETQRNKGNFPGRFSGRQFSNSRSEMNVSTLELGDSALYLCASSLPRGDPTDTQYFGPGTRLTVL.

This clonotype was observed a few times. Being one base from a much bigger clone, this may be a read error. CDR3 sequence (DNA): TGCAGCGTTCCCAGGGACACCGGGGAGCTGTTTTTT. It specifies CSVPRDTGELFF. The chain joins TRBV29-1 to TRBJ2-2; perhaps TRBD1 as D (5 bases). This CDR3 is 12 amino acids long. CDR1 is SQVTM, CDR2 ANQGSEA, per germline. V shed 5 bases and J shed 3 bases, with 7 bases lying between them.

Details on this clonotype: The junction does not match germline at one end; this may be a read error. This chain joins TRBV29-1 and TRBJ1-1; 9 bases agree with TRBD1. Germline V gene lookup returns CDR1 SQVTM and CDR2 ANQGSEA. The length of the CDR3 is 14 residues. Here the CDR3 reads CSVLTGTGNTEVFF. The CDR3, as DNA: TGCAGTGTTCTTACCGGGACAGGGAACACTGAAGTTTTCTTT.

On this clonotype itself: This may be a read error: a much more frequent sequence differs by one nucleotide. This sequence joins TRBV5-4 and TRBJ2-7; D unclear. This CDR3 is built from 13 residues. Germline loops: CDR1 SGHNT, CDR2 YYREEE (reference sequence). The CDR3 region is CVSSLIPRDEQYF. CDR3 bases: TGTGTCAGCAGCTTGATCCCCCGGGACGAGCAGTACTTC.

Comments on this clonotype: This CDR3 fails to terminate in the conserved phenylalanine or tryptophan, so it likely reflects a read error. This chain connects TRBV11-2 to TRBJ1-1; D is perhaps TRBD1 (5 bases). CDR1 is SGHAT, CDR2 FQNNGV, per germline. Trimming removed 5 bases at V and 7 bases at J, with 35 bases between. The CDR3 covers 20 residues. DNA of the CDR3: TGTGCCAGCAGCACACATCAGCACGGACACCTTCGCTTTTGGAGCTATGAAGCTTTCGTT. This gives the protein CASSTHQHGHLRFWSYEAFV.